This TCR beta chain is drawn from a study of T cell responses to AZD1222 COVID-19 vaccine. Concerning this clone: Antigen specificity is unknown.

Clones were sequenced by immunoSEQ multiplex PCR, and TCRdb holds only the in-frame ones, with some missing. The sample records 110,000 or so clones, around 89% being singletons. The V gene's germline CDR1 is SGHRS and CDR2 YFSETQ. Trimming took 3 bases from V and 0 from J, leaving 18 bases between them. The CDR3 length is 18 residues. Points from the study as a whole: Mapped onto spike, vaccine-associated CD4 TCRs spanned it and were dominant at 160-218 and 743-854. White British donors predominated, females outnumbered males, and clonal diversity was possibly underestimated.

The sequencing used peripheral blood, collected 28 days after the second AZD1222 dose. The chain links TRBV5-1 to TRBJ2-2; perhaps D is TRBD1 or TRBD2 (6 bases each). The TCR comes from an adult who received the AZD1222 COVID-19 vaccine. CDR3 sequence: CASSWLGAGTSNTGELFF. As DNA, the CDR3 is TGCGCCAGCAGCTGGTTGGGGGCCGGGACTTCGAACACCGGGGAGCTGTTTTTT.